This T cell receptor (beta chain) came from a study of human thymus T cells. Study outcomes and limitations: Thymic and blood repertoires seemed to show skewed V and J gene use.

Produced via immunoSEQ multiplex PCR; TCRdb's table is partial and in-frame only. The table includes approximately 46,000 clones, approximately 95% detected once. As to this clone: Its antigen is not identified.

Germline V gives CDR1 SGHTA, CDR2 FQGNSA. Losses at the gene ends were 5 bases for V and 6 bases for J; bases not matched to a gene: 3. This CDR3 region has 12 residues. An approximately 0.45-1 mL peripheral blood aliquot was taken intraoperatively from four of eight donors. All available leukocytes, rather than a set cell count, yielded the blood DNA. This receptor was identified in a girl in the first two years of life with a congenital heart defect but otherwise immunologically healthy. The gene calls are TRBV7-2 and TRBJ1-2; 7 bases match TRBD1. The sequenced sample was blood. Here the CDR3 DNA reads TGTGCCAGCAGCCACAGGGGAAATGGCTACACCTTC. This sequence encodes CASSHRGNGYTF.